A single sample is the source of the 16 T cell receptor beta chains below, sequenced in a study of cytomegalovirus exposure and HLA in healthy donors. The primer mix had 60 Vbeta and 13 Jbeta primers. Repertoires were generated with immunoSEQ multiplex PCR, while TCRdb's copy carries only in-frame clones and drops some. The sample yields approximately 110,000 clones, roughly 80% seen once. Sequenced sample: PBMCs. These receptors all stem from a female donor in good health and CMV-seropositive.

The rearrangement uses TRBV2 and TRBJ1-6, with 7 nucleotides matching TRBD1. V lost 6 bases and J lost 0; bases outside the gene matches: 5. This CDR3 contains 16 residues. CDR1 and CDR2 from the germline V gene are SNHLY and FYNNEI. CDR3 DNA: TGTGCCAGCAGACTGGACAGGTACTCCTATAATTCACCCCTCCACTTT. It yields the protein CASRLDRYSYNSPLHF.

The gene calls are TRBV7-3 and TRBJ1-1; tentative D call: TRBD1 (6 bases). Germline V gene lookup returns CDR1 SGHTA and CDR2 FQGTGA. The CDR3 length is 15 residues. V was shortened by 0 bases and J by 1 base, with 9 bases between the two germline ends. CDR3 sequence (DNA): TGTGCCAGCAGCTTAACGAGGACAGCGAACACTGAAGCTTTCTTT. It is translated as CASSLTRTANTEAFF.

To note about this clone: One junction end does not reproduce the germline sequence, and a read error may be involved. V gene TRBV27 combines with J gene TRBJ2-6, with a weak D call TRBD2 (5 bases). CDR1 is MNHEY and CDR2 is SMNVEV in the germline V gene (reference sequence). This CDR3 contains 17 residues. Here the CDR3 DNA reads TGTGCCAGCAGTGTATCGTGGGAGTACTCCGGGGCCAACGTCCTGACTTTC. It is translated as CASSVSWEYSGANVLTF.

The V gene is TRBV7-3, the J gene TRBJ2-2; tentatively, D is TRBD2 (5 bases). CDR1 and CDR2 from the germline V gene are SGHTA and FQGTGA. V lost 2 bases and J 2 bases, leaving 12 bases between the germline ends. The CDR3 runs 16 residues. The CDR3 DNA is TGTGCCAGCAGCTTATTTGGGAGCACAAACACCGGGGAGCTGTTTTTT. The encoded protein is CASSLFGSTNTGELFF. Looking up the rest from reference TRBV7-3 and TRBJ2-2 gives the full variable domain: GAGVSQTPSNKVTEKGKYVELRCDPISGHTALYWYRQSLGQGPEFLIYFQGTGAADDSGLPNDRFFAVRPEGSVSTLKIQRTERGDSAVYLCASSLFGSTNTGELFFGEGSRLTVL.

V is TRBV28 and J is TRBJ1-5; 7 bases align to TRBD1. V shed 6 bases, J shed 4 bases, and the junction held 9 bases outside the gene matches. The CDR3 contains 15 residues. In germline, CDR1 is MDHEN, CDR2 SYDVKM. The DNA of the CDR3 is TGTGCCAGCAGACCCCCCGGGACAGATAATCAGCCCCAGCATTTT. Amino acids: CASRPPGTDNQPQHF.

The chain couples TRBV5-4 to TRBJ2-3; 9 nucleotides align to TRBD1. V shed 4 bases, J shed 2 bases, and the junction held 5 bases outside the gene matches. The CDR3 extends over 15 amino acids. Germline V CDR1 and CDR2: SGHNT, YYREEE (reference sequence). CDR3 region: CASSLQGAPTDTQYF. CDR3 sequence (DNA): TGTGCCAGCAGCCTACAGGGGGCGCCCACAGATACGCAGTATTTT.

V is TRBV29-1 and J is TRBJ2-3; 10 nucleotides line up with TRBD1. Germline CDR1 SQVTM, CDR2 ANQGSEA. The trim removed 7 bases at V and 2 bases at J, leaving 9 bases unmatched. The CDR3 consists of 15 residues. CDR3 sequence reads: CSGTTGGHSTDTQYF. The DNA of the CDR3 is TGCAGCGGCACGACAGGGGGCCATTCCACAGATACGCAGTATTTT.

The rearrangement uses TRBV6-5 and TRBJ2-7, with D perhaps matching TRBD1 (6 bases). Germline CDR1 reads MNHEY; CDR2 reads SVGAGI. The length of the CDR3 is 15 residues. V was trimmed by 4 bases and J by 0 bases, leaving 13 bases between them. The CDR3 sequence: CASSSPGQSSYEQYF. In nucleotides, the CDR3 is TGTGCCAGCAGTTCTCCAGGACAGAGCTCCTACGAGCAGTACTTC.

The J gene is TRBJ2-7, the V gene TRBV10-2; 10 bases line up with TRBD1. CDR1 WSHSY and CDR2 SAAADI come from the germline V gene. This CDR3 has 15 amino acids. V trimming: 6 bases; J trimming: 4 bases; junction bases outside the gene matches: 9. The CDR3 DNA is TGCGCCAGCAGGGATACCGGGACAGGGGCTTACGAGCAGTACTTC. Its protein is CASRDTGTGAYEQYF.

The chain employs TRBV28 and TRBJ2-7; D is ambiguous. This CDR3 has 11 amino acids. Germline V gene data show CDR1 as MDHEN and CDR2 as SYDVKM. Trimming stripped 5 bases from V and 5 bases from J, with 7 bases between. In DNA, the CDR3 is TGTGCCAGCAGTCCAGGCCACGAGCAGTACTTC. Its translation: CASSPGHEQYF.

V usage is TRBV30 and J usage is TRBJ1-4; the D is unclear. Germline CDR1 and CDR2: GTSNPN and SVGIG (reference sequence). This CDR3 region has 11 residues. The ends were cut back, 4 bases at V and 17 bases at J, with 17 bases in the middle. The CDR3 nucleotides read TGTGCCTGGAAAACGGGGAGGGTCTCCTTTTTT. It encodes CAWKTGRVSFF.

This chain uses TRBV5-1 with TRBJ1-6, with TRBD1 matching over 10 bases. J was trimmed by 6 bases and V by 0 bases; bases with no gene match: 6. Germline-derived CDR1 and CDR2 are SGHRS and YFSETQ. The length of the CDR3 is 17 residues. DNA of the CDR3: TGCGCCAGCAGCTTGGTCGACAGGGGGCAGGTTAATTCACCCCTCCACTTT. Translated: CASSLVDRGQVNSPLHF.

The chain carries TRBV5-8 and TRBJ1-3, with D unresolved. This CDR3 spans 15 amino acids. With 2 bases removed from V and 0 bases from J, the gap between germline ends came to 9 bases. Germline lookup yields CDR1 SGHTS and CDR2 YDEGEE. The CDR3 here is CASSLGLTSGNTIYF. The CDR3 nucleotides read TGTGCCAGCAGCTTAGGACTGACCTCTGGAAACACCATATATTTT.

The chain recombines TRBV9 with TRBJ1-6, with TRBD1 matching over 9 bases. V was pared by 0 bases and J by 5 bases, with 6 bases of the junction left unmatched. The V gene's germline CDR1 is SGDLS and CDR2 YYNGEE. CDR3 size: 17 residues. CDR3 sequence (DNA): TGTGCCAGCAGCGTAGGGGGGACAGGGTTGGATAATTCACCCCTCCACTTT. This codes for CASSVGGTGLDNSPLHF.

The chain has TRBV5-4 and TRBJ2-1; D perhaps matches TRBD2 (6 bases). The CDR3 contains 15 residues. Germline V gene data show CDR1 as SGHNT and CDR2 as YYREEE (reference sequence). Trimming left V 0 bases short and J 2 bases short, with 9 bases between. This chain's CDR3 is CASSLGDSTYNEQFF. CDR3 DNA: TGTGCCAGCAGCTTGGGGGACTCAACCTACAATGAGCAGTTCTTC.

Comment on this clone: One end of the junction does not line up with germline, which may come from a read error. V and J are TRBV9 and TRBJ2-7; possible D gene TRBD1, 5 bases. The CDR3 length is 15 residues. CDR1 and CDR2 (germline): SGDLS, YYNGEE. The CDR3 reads CASSVAMDTAYEQHF. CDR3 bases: TGTGCCAGCAGCGTAGCTATGGACACCGCCTACGAGCAGCACTTC.